Following are 13 T cell receptor beta chains from one sample sequenced in a study of T cells expressing NK-cell markers. TCRdb reprocessed the 5' RACE reads, keeping one entry per CDR3 protein, no DNA. The listing records 400,000 to 550,000 distinct CDR3 sequences. The sequencing input was blood T cells: a sorted CD56 or NKG2C T cell subset, CD4+ or CD8+ T cells, or bulk PBMC T cells (not recorded which). Receptors originate from a woman between 18 and 69 years old in good health.

The V call is TRBV3-1, the J call TRBJ2-3; lacking DNA, the TRBD2 call made by TCRdb goes unchecked. This CDR3 spans 17 amino acids. The germline CDR1 and CDR2 sequences are LGHDT and YNNKEL (reference sequence). CDR3: CASSNRGTSGDLNTQYF.

The J gene is TRBJ1-2, the V gene TRBV4-2. The CDR3 sequence is 14 residues long. The germline CDR1 and CDR2 sequences are LGHNA and YNFKEQ. This CDR3 is CASSQDPAVYGYTF.

V usage is TRBV4-3 and J usage is TRBJ2-2; the TCRdb call, TRBD1, lacks DNA for checking. The germline V gene encodes CDR1 LGHNA and CDR2 YSLEER. The CDR3 totals 18 residues. Here the CDR3 reads CASSQDLGGGGNTGELFF.

The chain links TRBV30 to TRBJ1-1. Germline V gene lookup returns CDR1 GTSNPN and CDR2 SVGIG (reference sequence). CDR3 length equals 13 residues. The CDR3 loop is CAWSTAMNTEAFF.

V and J are TRBV12-3 or TRBV12-4 and TRBJ1-1. There are 14 residues in the CDR3. CDR3 amino acids: CASSLARGSPEAFF.

J is TRBJ1-1 and V is TRBV20-1; as DNA is missing, the TRBD1 call by TCRdb cannot be tested. The CDR3 is 13 amino acids. In germline, CDR1 is DFQATT, CDR2 SNEGSKA (reference sequence). The CDR3 sequence: CSVRQGMNTEAFF.

This sequence joins TRBV12-3 or TRBV12-4 and TRBJ1-6; TCRdb returns TRBD1, unconfirmable since there is no DNA. The CDR3 is 13 amino acids. CDR3 loop: CASWGQGISPLHF.

The chain links TRBV5-1 to TRBJ2-7; checking the TCRdb D call of TRBD2 is not possible without DNA. The CDR3 is 14 amino acids. Germline V lookup: CDR1 SGHRS, CDR2 YFSETQ. The CDR3 spells CASSWDRENSEQYF.

CDR3: CASSQDHSQVPGTQYF. The V and J genes are TRBV4-3 and TRBJ2-5; the D gene TCRdb calls, TRBD1, cannot be checked with no DNA. Germline V CDR1 and CDR2: LGHNA, YSLEER. The CDR3 is 16 amino acids.

The chain joins TRBV7-6 to TRBJ2-3; lacking DNA, the TRBD1 call made by TCRdb goes unchecked. The CDR3 length is 14 residues. CDR1 and CDR2 (germline): SGHVS, FNYEAQ. The CDR3 is CASSPRTGRDTQYF.

V usage is TRBV25-1 and J usage is TRBJ2-7; the TCRdb call, TRBD2, lacks DNA for checking. The CDR3 covers 16 residues. CDR1 and CDR2 (germline): MGHDK, SYGVNS. CDR3 sequence: CASSDPRGSNFYEQYF.

The chain employs TRBV7-2 and TRBJ1-2; TCRdb gives TRBD1 as the D gene, but with no DNA this cannot be confirmed. There are 15 residues in the CDR3. Looked up from germline, CDR1 is SGHTA and CDR2 is FQGNSA. The CDR3 region is CASSAQGLGGYGYTF.

The V gene is TRBV6-2 or TRBV6-3, the J gene TRBJ2-1; TCRdb returns TRBD2, unconfirmable since there is no DNA. This CDR3 is 14 amino acids long. Germline V lookup: CDR1 MNHEY, CDR2 SVGEGT. The chain's CDR3 is CASTIAGTFNEQFF.